The 20 T cell receptor beta chains presented below share a single source sample, sequenced in a study of blood T cell repertoires in COVID-19 (dated by TCRdb to about 2020). Library prep was done by the immunoSEQ multiplex PCR assay. TCRdb's version of the immuneACCESS table is confined to in-frame rearrangements and falls short of the full clone set. An unresolved V gene accounts for under half of the shortfall where checked; the remainder is of unknown origin. The sample profile shows over 150,000 clones; roughly 84% of them were found once. The ten largest account for 13% to 15% of the sample. Sequencing was carried out using peripheral blood. All receptors come from a man younger than 35 with active or convalescent COVID-19.

The genes are TRBV24-1 and TRBJ2-1; the D is unclear. Germline loops: CDR1 KGHDR, CDR2 SFDVKD. The CDR3 length is 13 residues. V gave up 1 base and J gave up 3 bases, with 3 bases separating them. DNA of the CDR3: TGTGCCACCAGTGATTTCGGCTACAATGAGCAGTTCTTC. This sequence encodes CATSDFGYNEQFF.

The chain combines TRBV6-2 or TRBV6-3 with TRBJ1-5; maybe TRBD1 (6 bases). CDR1 MNHEY and CDR2 SVGEGT come from the germline V gene. CDR3 length equals 14 residues. Trimming pared 4 bases from V and 6 bases from J, leaving 13 bases between. CDR3 in DNA: TGTGCCAGCAGTTCCGATTGGGACATTCAGCCCCAGCATTTT. It codes for CASSSDWDIQPQHF.

The rearrangement links TRBV5-6 to TRBJ1-2; 8 nucleotides align to TRBD1. Germline lookup yields CDR1 SGHDT and CDR2 YYEEEE. The V gene end was trimmed by 4 bases and the J gene end by 1 base; junction bases not matched to a gene: 3. The CDR3 extends over 14 amino acids. The chain's CDR3 is CASSPDRVNYGYTF. The CDR3 DNA is TGTGCCAGCAGCCCGGACAGGGTTAACTATGGCTACACCTTC.

The V call is TRBV7-9, the J call TRBJ2-3; 7 nucleotides line up with TRBD1. This CDR3 is 16 amino acids long. Looked up from germline, CDR1 is SEHNR and CDR2 is FQNEAQ (reference sequence). Losses at the gene ends were 5 bases for V and 3 bases for J; bases not matched to a gene: 11. The CDR3 region has the DNA TGTGCCAGCAGCCTTATGTTAGGGGGCCGTACAGATACGCAGTATTTT. This codes for CASSLMLGGRTDTQYF.

The rearrangement uses TRBV7-3 and TRBJ2-1, with D perhaps matching TRBD2 (5 bases). V gave up 2 bases and J gave up 4 bases, with 15 bases separating them. The CDR3 is made up of 16 amino acids. CDR1 is SGHTA, CDR2 FQGTGA, per germline. CDR3: CASSLYRGSQYNEQFF. The CDR3 coding sequence is TGTGCCAGCAGCTTATATCGCGGGTCCCAGTACAATGAGCAGTTCTTC.

The chain joins TRBV7-9 to TRBJ2-1; 8 nucleotides match TRBD1. There are 16 residues in the CDR3. Per the germline V gene, CDR1 is SEHNR and CDR2 is FQNEAQ (reference sequence). V was clipped by 4 bases and J by 0 bases; unmatched bases: 5. CDR3 amino acids: CASSSRGQDSYNEQFF. The CDR3 coding sequence is TGTGCCAGCAGCTCCAGGGGACAGGACTCCTACAATGAGCAGTTCTTC.

This clone was recorded a few times. J is TRBJ2-3 and V is TRBV5-1; perhaps TRBD1 as D (5 bases). Trimming stripped 3 bases from V and 4 bases from J, with 15 bases between. In germline, CDR1 is SGHRS, CDR2 YFSETQ. The CDR3 runs to 15 residues. CDR3 amino acids: CASSSQGHTADTQYF. DNA for the CDR3: TGCGCCAGCAGCTCTCAGGGTCATACAGCAGATACGCAGTATTTT.

This chain joins TRBV12-5 and TRBJ1-5; 9 bases match TRBD1. This CDR3 comprises 19 residues. Unmatched junction bases numbered 14, after V lost 5 bases and J lost 0 bases. Germline CDR1 is LGHNT and CDR2 is FRNRAP. The CDR3 region has the DNA TGTGCTAGTGGTCGAGCCGCCGGGACAGGGTTCTATAGCAATCAGCCCCAGCATTTT. Translation gives CASGRAAGTGFYSNQPQHF.

J is TRBJ2-1 and V is TRBV7-2; 7 bases map to TRBD2. Unmatched junction bases numbered 7, after V lost 4 bases and J lost 7 bases. This CDR3 has 14 residues. The germline gives CDR1 SGHTA, CDR2 FQGNSA. In nucleotides, the CDR3 is TGTGCCAGCAGCTGGAGCACCGGGGGGAATGAGCAGTTCTTC. This codes for CASSWSTGGNEQFF.

This chain links TRBV14 with TRBJ2-7; D not resolved. The CDR3 spans 12 residues. Germline values: CDR1 SGHDN, CDR2 FVKESK. V lost 1 base, J lost 4 bases, and 5 bases lay in between. This chain's CDR3 is CASSQARYEQYF. Written as DNA, the CDR3 is TGTGCCAGCAGCCAAGCCAGGTACGAGCAGTACTTC.

The chain couples TRBV2 to TRBJ2-3; 13 bases agree with TRBD2. Unmatched junction bases numbered 3, after V lost 9 bases and J lost 3 bases. There are 14 residues in the CDR3. Germline CDR1 and CDR2: SNHLY and FYNNEI. CDR3 bases: TGTGCCAGTAAGACTAGCGGGGGGACAGATACGCAGTATTTT. This translates into CASKTSGGTDTQYF.

This CDR3 is CASSSGIRYNEQFF. The DNA for the CDR3 is TGCGCCAGCAGCTCCGGGATAAGGTACAATGAGCAGTTCTTC. The V gene is TRBV5-1, the J gene TRBJ2-1; tentative D call: TRBD2 (5 bases). CDR3 size: 14 residues. The germline CDR1 and CDR2 sequences are SGHRS and YFSETQ. Trimming cost V 3 bases and J 4 bases, with 11 bases left between them.

The chain employs TRBV13 and TRBJ2-3; the D gene is possibly TRBD1 (6 bases). There are 16 residues in the CDR3. Germline V gene data show CDR1 as PRHDT and CDR2 as FYEKMQ (reference sequence). The V gene lost 5 bases and the J gene lost 4 bases, with 19 bases spanning the gap. The CDR3 DNA is TGTGCCAGCAGCGAACACAGTCAGGGGTTACCAGATACGCAGTATTTT. Translation gives CASSEHSQGLPDTQYF.

V gene TRBV5-8 combines with J gene TRBJ1-2; D unclear. V lost 4 bases to trimming and J lost 4 bases, with 8 bases between them. CDR3 length: 12 residues. Germline V gene lookup returns CDR1 SGHTS and CDR2 YDEGEE. CDR3 region: CASSRGAYGYTF. The CDR3 DNA reads TGTGCCAGCAGCCGGGGAGCCTATGGCTACACCTTC.

The chain combines TRBV5-4 with TRBJ1-6; 7 bases align to TRBD1. Germline V gives CDR1 SGHNT, CDR2 YYREEE (reference sequence). V shed 1 base and J 10 bases; nucleotides not matched to a gene: 8. The CDR3 runs 15 residues. The chain's CDR3 is CASSLQTGLGSPLHF. The CDR3 bases are TGTGCCAGCAGCTTGCAGACAGGGCTTGGATCACCCCTCCACTTT.

This sequence joins TRBV19 and TRBJ2-1, with D possibly being TRBD1 (5 bases). The CDR3 loop spans 16 amino acids. Looked up from germline, CDR1 is LNHDA and CDR2 is SQIVND (reference sequence). V was pared by 2 bases and J by 5 bases, with 16 bases between. CDR3 protein: CASSIRTTYRDNEQFF. CDR3 sequence (DNA): TGTGCCAGTAGTATACGGACAACCTATAGAGACAATGAGCAGTTCTTC.

This chain uses TRBV5-1 with TRBJ2-7; D is possibly TRBD1 (6 bases). The CDR3 is 14 residues long. Trimming took 0 bases from V and 9 from J, leaving 16 bases between them. Germline CDR1 is SGHRS and CDR2 is YFSETQ. The CDR3 loop is CASSLDRDPRGQYF. The CDR3 region has the DNA TGCGCCAGCAGCTTGGACAGGGATCCCCGGGGGCAGTACTTC.

V usage is TRBV19 and J usage is TRBJ1-2, with D unresolved. Germline V CDR1 and CDR2: LNHDA, SQIVND (reference sequence). Trimming shortened V by 3 bases and J by 0 bases, and 11 bases separated the two germline ends. The CDR3 length is 15 residues. The DNA of the CDR3 is TGTGCCAGTAGTATTGTCGCGGAAGCTAACTATGGCTACACCTTC. It translates to CASSIVAEANYGYTF.

This chain connects TRBV7-2 to TRBJ2-7; 16 bases are shared with TRBD2. CDR3 length: 17 amino acids. The V gene end was trimmed by 4 bases and the J gene end by 5 bases; junction bases not matched to a gene: 8. CDR1 is SGHTA and CDR2 is FQGNSA in the germline V gene. CDR3 nucleotide sequence: TGTGCCAGCAGCTCCGGGACTAGCGGGAGGGCCAGGGACGAGCAGTACTTC. Translating gives CASSSGTSGRARDEQYF.

CDR3 loop: CASKIDGGSNEQYF. The CDR3 DNA sequence: TGTGCCAGCAAGATAGACGGGGGGTCCAACGAGCAGTACTTC. The rearrangement joins TRBV2 to TRBJ2-7, with 7 bases matching TRBD2. Germline V CDR1 and CDR2: SNHLY, FYNNEI. V trimming: 7 bases; J trimming: 5 bases; junction bases outside the gene matches: 11. This CDR3 has 14 residues.